This T cell receptor (beta chain) was obtained from a study of patients and donors after allogeneic stem cell transplantation. TCRdb analysed the RT-PCR reads with MiXCR anew, one entry per CDR3 protein. The table records about 410,000 distinct CDR3 sequences, approximately 16% of them present only once. Sequenced: blood, either unsorted or a sorted T cell fraction (not recorded which). The sequence came from a human donor who was either an allogeneic HSCT recipient or a stem cell or donor lymphocyte infusion donor (not recorded which). It is not recorded whose cells these are; they may come from a transplant donor.

For the CDR3, the DNA is TGTGCCAGCAGTGATGACATTTACGAGCAGTACTTC. Translated: CASSDDIYEQYF. V usage is TRBV6-2 or TRBV6-3 and J usage is TRBJ2-7, with D uncertain. The CDR3 has 12 residues. V was clipped by 5 bases and J by 4 bases, with 9 bases between them. The V gene's germline CDR1 is MNHEY and CDR2 SVGEGT.